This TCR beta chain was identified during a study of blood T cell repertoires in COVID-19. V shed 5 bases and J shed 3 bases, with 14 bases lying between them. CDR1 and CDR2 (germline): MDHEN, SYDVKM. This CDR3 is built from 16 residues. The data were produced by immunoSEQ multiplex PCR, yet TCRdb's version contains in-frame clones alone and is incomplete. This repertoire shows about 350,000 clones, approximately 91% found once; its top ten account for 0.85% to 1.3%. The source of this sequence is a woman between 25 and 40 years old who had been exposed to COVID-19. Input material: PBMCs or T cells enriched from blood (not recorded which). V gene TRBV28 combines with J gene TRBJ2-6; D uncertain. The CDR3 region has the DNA TGTGCCAGCAGTGAATCGCTGGGCTTTGGGGCCAACGTCCTGACTTTC. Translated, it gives CASSESLGFGANVLTF.